This TCR beta chain is drawn from a study of CD8+ T cells in alopecia areata. On the study more broadly: Those treated were given oral tofacitinib at 5 to 10 mg twice daily.

It was cDNA, reverse transcribed from extracted RNA, that served as the sequencing template. The protocol was immunoSEQ multiplex PCR, while the TCRdb copy is restricted to in-frame clones and leaves out a portion. The profile shows over 200,000 clones, about three fifths of them singletons. Trimming left V 4 bases short and J 5 bases short, with 17 bases between. In germline, CDR1 is SEHNR, CDR2 FQNEAQ (reference sequence). The CDR3 spans 15 residues. The sample consisted of CD4+ T cells sorted from blood, taken at week 0. The sequence was obtained from a human donor with alopecia areata. The chain has TRBV7-9 and TRBJ1-1; D remains ambiguous. The CDR3 loop is CASSSPGLGRTEAFF. The CDR3 region has the DNA TGTGCCAGCAGCTCGCCAGGACTTGGAAGGACTGAAGCTTTCTTT. Full variable domain (rest looked up from reference TRBV7-9 and TRBJ1-1): DTGVSQNPRHKITKRGQNVTFRCDPISEHNRLYWYRQTLGQGPEFLTYFQNEAQLEKSRLLSDRFSAERPKGSFSTLEIQRTEQGDSAMYLCASSSPGLGRTEAFFGQGTRLTVV.